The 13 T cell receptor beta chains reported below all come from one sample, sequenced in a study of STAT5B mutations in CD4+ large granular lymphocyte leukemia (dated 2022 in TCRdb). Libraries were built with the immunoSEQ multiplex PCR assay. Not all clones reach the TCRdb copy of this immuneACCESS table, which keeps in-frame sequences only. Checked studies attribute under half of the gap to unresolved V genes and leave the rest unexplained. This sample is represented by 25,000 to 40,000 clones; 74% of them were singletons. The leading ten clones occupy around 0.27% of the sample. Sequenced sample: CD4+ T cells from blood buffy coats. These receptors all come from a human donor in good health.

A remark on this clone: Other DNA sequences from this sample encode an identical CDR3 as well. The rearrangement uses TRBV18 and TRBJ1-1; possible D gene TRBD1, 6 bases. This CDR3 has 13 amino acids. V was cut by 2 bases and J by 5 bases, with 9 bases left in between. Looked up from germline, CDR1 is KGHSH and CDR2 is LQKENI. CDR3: CASSPRGETEAFF. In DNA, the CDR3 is TGTGCCAGCTCACCAAGGGGGGAGACTGAAGCTTTCTTT.

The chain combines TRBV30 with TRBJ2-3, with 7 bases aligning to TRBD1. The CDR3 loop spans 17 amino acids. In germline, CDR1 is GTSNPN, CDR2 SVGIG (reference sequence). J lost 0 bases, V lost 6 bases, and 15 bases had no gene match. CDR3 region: CACPDEDRDSSTDTQYF. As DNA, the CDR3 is TGTGCCTGCCCAGATGAAGATCGGGACAGTAGCACAGATACGCAGTATTTT. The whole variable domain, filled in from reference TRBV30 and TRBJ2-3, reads SQTIHQWPATLVQPVGSPLSLECTVEGTSNPNLYWYRQAAGRGLQLLFYSVGIGQISSEVPQNLSASRPQDRQFILSSKKLLLSDSGFYLCACPDEDRDSSTDTQYFGPGTRLTVL.

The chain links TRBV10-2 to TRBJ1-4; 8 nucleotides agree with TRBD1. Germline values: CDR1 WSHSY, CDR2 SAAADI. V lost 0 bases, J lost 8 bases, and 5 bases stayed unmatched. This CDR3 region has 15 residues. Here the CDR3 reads CASSESTGVGEKLFF. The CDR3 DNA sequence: TGCGCCAGCAGTGAGTCGACAGGGGTCGGGGAAAAACTGTTTTTT.

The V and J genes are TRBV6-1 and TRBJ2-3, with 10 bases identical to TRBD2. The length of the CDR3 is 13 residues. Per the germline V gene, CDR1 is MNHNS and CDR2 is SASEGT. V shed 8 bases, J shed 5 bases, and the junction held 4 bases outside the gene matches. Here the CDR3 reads CASLASGGDTQYF. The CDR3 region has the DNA TGTGCCAGCTTGGCTAGCGGGGGAGATACGCAGTATTTT.

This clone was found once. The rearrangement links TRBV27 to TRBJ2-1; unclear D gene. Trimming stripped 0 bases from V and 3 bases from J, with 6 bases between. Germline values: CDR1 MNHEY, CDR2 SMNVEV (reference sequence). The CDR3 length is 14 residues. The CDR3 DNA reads TGTGCCAGCAGTTTATCGGCAGGCTACAATGAGCAGTTCTTC. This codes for CASSLSAGYNEQFF.

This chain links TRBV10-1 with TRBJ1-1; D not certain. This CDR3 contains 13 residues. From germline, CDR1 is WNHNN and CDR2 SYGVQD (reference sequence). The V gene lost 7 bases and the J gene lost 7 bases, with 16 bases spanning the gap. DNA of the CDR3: TGCGCCAGCACCCGAGAAGGGCAAAGTGAAGCTTTCTTT. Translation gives CASTREGQSEAFF.

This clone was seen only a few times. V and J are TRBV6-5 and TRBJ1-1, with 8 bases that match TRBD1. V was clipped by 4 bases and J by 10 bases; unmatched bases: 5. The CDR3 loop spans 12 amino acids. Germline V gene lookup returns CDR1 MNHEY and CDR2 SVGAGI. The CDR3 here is CASSSQGARAFF. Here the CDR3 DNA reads TGTGCCAGCAGTTCTCAGGGGGCGCGAGCTTTCTTT.

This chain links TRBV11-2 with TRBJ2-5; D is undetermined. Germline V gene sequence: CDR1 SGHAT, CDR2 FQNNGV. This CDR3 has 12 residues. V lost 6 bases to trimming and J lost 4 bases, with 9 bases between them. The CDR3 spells CASRDIGETQYF. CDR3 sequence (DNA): TGTGCCAGCAGGGATATCGGAGAGACCCAGTACTTC.

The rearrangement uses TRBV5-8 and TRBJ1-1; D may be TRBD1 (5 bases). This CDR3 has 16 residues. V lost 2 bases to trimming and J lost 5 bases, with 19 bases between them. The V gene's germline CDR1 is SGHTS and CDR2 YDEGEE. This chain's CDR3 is CASSFVVGVVFTEAFF. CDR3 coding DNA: TGTGCCAGCAGCTTTGTAGTGGGGGTGGTATTTACTGAAGCTTTCTTT.

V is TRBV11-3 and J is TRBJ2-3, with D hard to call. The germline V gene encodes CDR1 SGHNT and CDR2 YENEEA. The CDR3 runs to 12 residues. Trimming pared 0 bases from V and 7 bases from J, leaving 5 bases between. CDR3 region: CASSLESHTQYF. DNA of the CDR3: TGTGCCAGCAGCTTAGAAAGCCATACGCAGTATTTT.

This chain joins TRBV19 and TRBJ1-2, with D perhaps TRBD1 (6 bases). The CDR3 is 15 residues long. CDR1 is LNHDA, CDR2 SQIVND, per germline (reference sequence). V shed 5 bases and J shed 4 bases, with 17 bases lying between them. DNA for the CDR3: TGTGCCAGTAGTTTAAATACAGGGCCCCTCTATGGCTACACCTTC. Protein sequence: CASSLNTGPLYGYTF.

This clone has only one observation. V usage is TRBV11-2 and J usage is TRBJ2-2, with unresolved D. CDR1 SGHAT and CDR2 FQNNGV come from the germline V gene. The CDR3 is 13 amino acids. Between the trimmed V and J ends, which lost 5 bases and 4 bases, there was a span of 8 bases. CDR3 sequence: CASSLTATGELFF. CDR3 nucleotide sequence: TGTGCCAGCAGCCTGACTGCCACCGGGGAGCTGTTTTTT.

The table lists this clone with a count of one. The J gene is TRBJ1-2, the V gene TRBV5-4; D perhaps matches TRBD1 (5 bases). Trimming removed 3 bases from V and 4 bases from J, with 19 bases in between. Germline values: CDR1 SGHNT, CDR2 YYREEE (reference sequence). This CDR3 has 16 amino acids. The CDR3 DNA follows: TGTGCCAGCAGCTCCATTGGGTCCCAGGGATCCTATGGCTACACCTTC. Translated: CASSSIGSQGSYGYTF.